This is a list of T cell receptor beta chains from one sample in a study of PD-1 and CTLA-4 blockade in melanoma. The repertoire was sequenced with immunoSEQ multiplex PCR; TCRdb's copy has only in-frame clones and lacks some. Here the sample spans tens of thousands of clones, about 88% being singletons. Sequences were derived from CD8+ T cells from peripheral blood, sampled from a patient given anti-PD-1 treatment. The receptors were gathered from a human donor with melanoma. CDR3s include the opening cysteine and the closing phenylalanine or tryptophan. The order of the fields is J gene, clone size, V gene, D gene, CDR3 DNA, CDR3 protein. D genes are given only for firm matches. Clone sizes are given selectively: once, few, many, or a class where the clone is expanded.

>TRBJ2-7|.|TRBV27|.
TGTGCCAGCAGTTTAACAGGGCGCGAGCAGTACTTC
CASSLTGREQYF
>TRBJ1-1|.|TRBV7-9|.
TGTGCCAGCAGCTCCTTAATGAACACTGAAGCTTTCTTT
CASSSLMNTEAFF
>TRBJ2-7|few|TRBV7-6|.
TGTGCCAGCAGCCCCTCCGCGGGGGCCTTCTCCTACGAGCAGTACTTC
CASSPSAGAFSYEQYF
>TRBJ2-7|once|TRBV6-5|.
TGTGCCTCCACGGGGGTGAACCTCTACGAGCAGTACTTC
CASTGVNLYEQYF
>TRBJ1-1|.|TRBV4-1|.
TGCGCCAGCAGCCAAGAAATAGGGCAGCTGAACACTGAAGCTTTCTTT
CASSQEIGQLNTEAFF
>TRBJ1-4|.|TRBV25-1|TRBD1
TGTGCCAGCAGTGACGACAGGGTGACTAATGAAAAACTGTTTTTT
CASSDDRVTNEKLFF
>TRBJ2-5|.|TRBV11-3|TRBD1
TGTGCCAGCAGCCTCCTGACAGGGCCCCAGGAGACCCAGTACTTC
CASSLLTGPQETQYF
>TRBJ1-2|.|TRBV19|TRBD1
TGTGCCACCTCGAGGGGGGACAGGGACTATGGCTACACCTTC
CATSRGDRDYGYTF
>TRBJ2-7|.|TRBV30|.
TGTGCCTGGAGTGCCGGGCTCTCCTACGAGCAGTACTTC
CAWSAGLSYEQYF
>TRBJ2-1|.|TRBV7-9|.
TGTGCCAGCAGCTCTACGTGGGGGTATGGTGAGCAGTTCTTC
CASSSTWGYGEQFF
>TRBJ1-1|once|TRBV19|TRBD1
TGTGCCAGTAGCCCACAGGGGCTTGTCACTGAAGCTTTCTTT
CASSPQGLVTEAFF
>TRBJ1-4|.|TRBV7-6|.
TGTGCCAGCAGTCCCTCTGAGGGGGGAGGGAGAGAAAAACTGTTTTTT
CASSPSEGGGREKLFF
>TRBJ1-3|.|TRBV4-1|TRBD1
TGCGCCAGCAGCCAGTGGACAGGGGGAGGGAACACCATATATTTT
CASSQWTGGGNTIYF
>TRBJ2-2|.|TRBV15|.
TGTGCCACCAGCAGAGTTACAGGGTTCACCGGGGAGCTGTTTTTT
CATSRVTGFTGELFF
>TRBJ1-2|.|TRBV6-5|.
TGTGCCAGCAGTTACTCGACGGGGGCCCCAGCCTATGGCTACACCTTC
CASSYSTGAPAYGYTF
>TRBJ2-5|.|TRBV7-7|.
TGTGCCAGCAGCTTATCGAAGTACCAAGAGACCCAGTACTTC
CASSLSKYQETQYF